Listed below are T cell receptor beta chains from one sample, sequenced in a study of multiple sclerosis patients with progressive multifocal leukoencephalopathy. TCRdb's table, derived via immunoSEQ multiplex PCR, lists solely in-frame clones and lacks some. This table has approximately 26,000 clones, more than 75% appearing once. The sequenced sample consisted of PBMCs. The receptors were gathered from a human donor with multiple sclerosis. Each CDR3 is given with its conserved first and last residue. The D gene is left open where the match is weak. Size is stated for part of the rows, as once, few or many counts, or as a class when the clone is expanded.

v_gene	d_gene	j_gene	abundance	CDR3nt	CDR3aa
TRBV28	TRBD1	TRBJ1-6	NA	TGTGCCAGCAGGGGAGGGACAGGGTCGTATAATTCACCCCTCCACTTT	CASRGGTGSYNSPLHF
TRBV14	NA	TRBJ2-1	NA	TGTGCCAGCAGTCCGACTAGCAATGAGCAGTTCTTC	CASSPTSNEQFF
TRBV7-9	NA	TRBJ2-3	once	TGTGCCAGCAGCCAATCCCCGCGGAGCACAGATACGCAGTATTTT	CASSQSPRSTDTQYF
TRBV7-8	TRBD1	TRBJ1-2	NA	TGTGCCAGCAGCCTTACAGGGGAGCTGGGCTACACCTTC	CASSLTGELGYTF
TRBV23-1	NA	TRBJ2-7	NA	TGCGCCACCTCCCGGGCCAGGGCAACCTACGAGCAGTACTTC	CATSRARATYEQYF
TRBV4-1	NA	TRBJ1-2	NA	TGCGCCAGCAGCCAAGAGAATGGTCGGCGCTACACCTTC	CASSQENGRRYTF
TRBV11-2	NA	TRBJ1-3	NA	TGTGCCAGCAGCTTGGGGTTCGTCTCTGGAAACACCATATATTTT	CASSLGFVSGNTIYF
TRBV6-5	TRBD1	TRBJ2-7	once	TGTGCCAGCAGTGCCGGGACAGGGGGCTACGAGCAGTACTTC	CASSAGTGGYEQYF
TRBV5-6	NA	TRBJ1-4	few	TGTGCCAGCAGCTTGGTAATTGGGACAAAGGGCCTTGATGGAGAACTGTTTTTT	CASSLVIGTKGLDGELFF
TRBV9	NA	TRBJ1-5	NA	TGTGCCAGCAGCCCTCCGGGGAGGGGGGGACCCCAGCATTTT	CASSPPGRGGPQHF
TRBV5-1	NA	TRBJ2-2	NA	TGCGCCAGCAGCTTGAGTAGGAAAGACACCGGGGAGCTGTTTTTT	CASSLSRKDTGELFF
TRBV11-3	NA	TRBJ2-7	NA	TGTGCCAGCAGCTTAGGGCAGACATACGAGCAGTACTTC	CASSLGQTYEQYF
TRBV5-1	NA	TRBJ1-1	NA	TGCGCCAGCAGCTGGACCCCTACAGAGAACATTGAAGCTTTCTTT	CASSWTPTENIEAFF
TRBV4-3	NA	TRBJ1-2	NA	TGCGCCAGCAGCCCGACAGAGTTTTATGGCTACACCTTC	CASSPTEFYGYTF